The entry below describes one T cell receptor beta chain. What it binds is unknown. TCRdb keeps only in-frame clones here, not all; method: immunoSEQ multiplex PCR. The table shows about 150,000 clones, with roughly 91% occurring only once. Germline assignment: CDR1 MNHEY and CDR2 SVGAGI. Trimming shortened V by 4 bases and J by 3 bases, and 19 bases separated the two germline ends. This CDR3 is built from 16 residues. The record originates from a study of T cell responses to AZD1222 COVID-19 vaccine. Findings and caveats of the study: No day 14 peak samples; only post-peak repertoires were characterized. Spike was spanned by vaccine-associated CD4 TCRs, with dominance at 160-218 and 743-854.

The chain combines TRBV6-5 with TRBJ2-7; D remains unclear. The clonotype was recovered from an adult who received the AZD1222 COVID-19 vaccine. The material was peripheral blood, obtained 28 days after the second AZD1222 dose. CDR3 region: CASSSSITWVYYEQYF. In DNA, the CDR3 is TGTGCCAGCAGTTCTTCCATCACTTGGGTTTACTACGAGCAGTACTTC.